Below, 23 T cell receptor beta chains from the same sample are listed, as sequenced in a study of blood T cell repertoires in COVID-19. Produced via immunoSEQ multiplex PCR; TCRdb's table is partial and in-frame only. The sample gives about 360,000 clones, over 70% of which show up once; approximately 3.1% is in the top ten. The sequenced material came from peripheral blood. The receptors derive from a man younger than 45 with active or convalescent COVID-19.

CDR3 bases: TGTGCCACCAGCAGAGATAGCGGGGCTTACAATGAGCAGTTCTTC. It translates to CATSRDSGAYNEQFF. This chain links TRBV15 with TRBJ2-1; 8 bases are a match to TRBD2. Germline CDR1 and CDR2: LNHNV and YYDKDF (reference sequence). J was trimmed by 4 bases and V by 0 bases; bases with no gene match: 2. The CDR3 has 15 amino acids.

The chain couples TRBV16 to TRBJ2-7, with no clear D. The CDR3 is 11 residues long. V lost 0 bases and J 6 bases, leaving 3 bases between the germline ends. In germline, CDR1 is KGHSY, CDR2 FQNENV. The CDR3 DNA sequence: TGTGCCAGCAGCCAATCTATCGAGCAGTACTTC. It specifies CASSQSIEQYF.

The chain combines TRBV6-2 or TRBV6-3 with TRBJ1-2, with D possibly being TRBD1 (6 bases). This CDR3 spans 13 amino acids. CDR1 is MNHEY and CDR2 is SVGEGT in the germline V gene. The germline V and J ends were trimmed by 5 bases and 2 bases, with 9 bases remaining between them. This CDR3 reads CASSDRTNYGYTF. CDR3 nucleotide sequence: TGTGCCAGCAGTGACAGGACAAACTATGGCTACACCTTC.

The chain carries TRBV24-1 and TRBJ2-1, with 10 bases lining up with TRBD2. J lost 4 bases, V lost 4 bases, and 6 bases had no gene match. The CDR3 is made up of 16 amino acids. Germline loops: CDR1 KGHDR, CDR2 SFDVKD. The CDR3 is CATSESSGGPYNEQFF. The CDR3 bases are TGTGCCACCAGTGAGTCTAGCGGGGGCCCTTACAATGAGCAGTTCTTC.

The chain recombines TRBV9 with TRBJ1-6; 9 nucleotides align to TRBD1. Per germline, CDR1 SGDLS and CDR2 YYNGEE. Germline trimming cut 4 bases from V and 10 bases from J; bases unmatched to any gene: 12. The length of the CDR3 is 16 residues. CDR3 sequence reads: CASSISAGTGISPLHF. In nucleotides, the CDR3 is TGTGCCAGCAGCATCTCCGCCGGGACAGGGATATCACCCCTCCACTTT.

This chain connects TRBV5-1 to TRBJ1-2; D may be TRBD1 (5 bases). The V end lost 4 bases, the J end lost 1 base, and 20 bases lay between the germline ends. Germline CDR1 reads SGHRS; CDR2 reads YFSETQ. The CDR3 runs 17 residues. This CDR3 is CASSVQESSLINYGYTF. CDR3 in DNA: TGCGCCAGCAGCGTACAGGAGTCTTCGTTAATTAACTATGGCTACACCTTC.

J is TRBJ1-6 and V is TRBV19; 10 nucleotides match TRBD1. From germline, CDR1 is LNHDA and CDR2 SQIVND (reference sequence). The CDR3 runs to 14 residues. The trim removed 7 bases at V and 10 bases at J, leaving 7 bases unmatched. The CDR3 nucleotides read TGTGCCAGTACCCCGGGACAGGGGTGGTCACCCCTCCACTTT. Its translation is CASTPGQGWSPLHF.

The rearrangement uses TRBV4-1 and TRBJ1-2; tentative D call: TRBD1 (5 bases). The CDR3 contains 15 residues. In germline, CDR1 is MGHRA, CDR2 YSYEKL. V was shortened by 1 base and J by 4 bases, with 13 bases between the two germline ends. This chain's CDR3 is CASSQAAGNAYGYTF. The CDR3 DNA reads TGCGCCAGCAGCCAAGCTGCAGGGAACGCCTATGGCTACACCTTC.

V gene TRBV7-3 combines with J gene TRBJ2-1; 10 bases align to TRBD1. Trimming removed 0 bases from V and 8 bases from J; junction bases left unmatched: 7. The CDR3 is made up of 16 amino acids. CDR1 and CDR2 (germline): SGHTA, FQGTGA. In DNA, the CDR3 is TGTGCCAGCAGCTTAACAGGGGACAGGGGATGGGATGAGCAGTTCTTC. This sequence encodes CASSLTGDRGWDEQFF. Combining the CDR3 with reference TRBV7-3 and TRBJ2-1 gives the whole variable domain GAGVSQTPSNKVTEKGKYVELRCDPISGHTALYWYRQSLGQGPEFLIYFQGTGAADDSGLPNDRFFAVRPEGSVSTLKIQRTERGDSAVYLCASSLTGDRGWDEQFFGPGTRLTVL.

In this sample, this clone turned up a few times. The V and J genes are TRBV6-5 and TRBJ2-1, with TRBD2 identical over 7 bases. This CDR3 spans 13 amino acids. Germline-derived CDR1 and CDR2 are MNHEY and SVGAGI. V was clipped by 10 bases and J by 1 base; unmatched bases: 4. The CDR3 reads CATGTKSYNEQFF. CDR3 DNA sequence: TGTGCCACCGGGACTAAGTCCTACAATGAGCAGTTCTTC.

The chain joins TRBV5-1 to TRBJ1-1, with 10 bases matching TRBD1. This CDR3 comprises 14 residues. Trimming at V came to 3 bases and at J to 7 bases, leaving 6 bases not matched to a gene. Germline CDR1 SGHRS, CDR2 YFSETQ. In DNA form, the CDR3 reads TGCGCCAGCAGCTCGACAGGGGGCCCTCATGAAGCTTTCTTT. It translates to CASSSTGGPHEAFF.

This chain's CDR3 is CASSIVQGSYEQYF. The CDR3 region has the DNA TGTGCCAGTAGTATAGTGCAGGGTTCCTACGAGCAGTACTTC. The rearrangement joins TRBV19 to TRBJ2-7; D is perhaps TRBD1 (5 bases). Germline CDR1 is LNHDA and CDR2 is SQIVND (reference sequence). CDR3 length: 14 amino acids. The V end lost 1 base, the J end lost 1 base, and 8 bases lay between the germline ends.

The chain carries TRBV27 and TRBJ1-6; 8 nucleotides align to TRBD1. Per germline, CDR1 MNHEY and CDR2 SMNVEV (reference sequence). The V gene end was trimmed by 5 bases and the J gene end by 15 bases; junction bases not matched to a gene: 18. CDR3 length equals 16 residues. The CDR3 bases are TGTGCCAGCAGTCCCCGGGGAATTCTGACAGGGGAACTCCTCCACTTT. This encodes CASSPRGILTGELLHF.

The V gene is TRBV29-1, the J gene TRBJ2-1; 10 bases line up with TRBD1. There are 14 residues in the CDR3. CDR1 and CDR2 (germline): SQVTM, ANQGSEA. Trimming took 3 bases from V and 2 from J; bases not matched to a gene: 1. The CDR3 protein is CSVDGTGAYNEQFF. The CDR3 DNA reads TGCAGCGTTGACGGGACAGGGGCCTACAATGAGCAGTTCTTC.

The chain joins TRBV4-1 to TRBJ2-7, with 9 nucleotides matching TRBD1. This CDR3 has 14 amino acids. V trimming: 2 bases; J trimming: 7 bases; junction bases outside the gene matches: 6. Germline assignment: CDR1 MGHRA and CDR2 YSYEKL. This CDR3 is CASSQLQGAGEQYF. For the CDR3, the DNA is TGCGCCAGCAGCCAATTACAGGGGGCTGGGGAGCAGTACTTC.

This clone was detected only a few times. The rearrangement links TRBV27 to TRBJ1-2; TRBD1 matches 12 bases. V gave up 6 bases and J gave up 5 bases; unmatched junction bases: 7. Germline assignment: CDR1 MNHEY and CDR2 SMNVEV (reference sequence). The CDR3 runs 15 residues. CDR3 DNA sequence: TGTGCCAGCAGGGGGGGACAGGGGGCTATTTATGGCTACACCTTC. Its protein product is CASRGGQGAIYGYTF.

The chain couples TRBV4-3 to TRBJ2-3; 7 bases are a match to TRBD2. The V segment lost 1 base and the J segment 1 base; nucleotides outside the gene matches: 5. This CDR3 comprises 16 residues. The germline gives CDR1 LGHNA, CDR2 YSLEER. CDR3 sequence reads: CASSQVLTSGTDTQYF. The CDR3 DNA is TGCGCCAGCAGCCAAGTGTTAACTAGCGGCACAGATACGCAGTATTTT.

As for this clone: The junction departs from germline at one end; a sequencing error may be responsible. The chain has TRBV12-3 or TRBV12-4 and TRBJ2-7; D might be TRBD1 (7 bases). The CDR3 sequence is 13 residues long. CDR3 residues: CASSPAWNRGLTF. CDR3 in DNA: TGTGCCAGCAGCCCCGCGTGGAACAGGGGACTTACCTTC.

This sequence joins TRBV27 and TRBJ2-5, with 10 bases that match TRBD2. Germline CDR1 reads MNHEY; CDR2 reads SMNVEV (reference sequence). J gave up 1 base and V 5 bases, and 13 bases lay outside the gene matches. CDR3 size: 18 residues. Written as DNA, the CDR3 is TGTGCCAGCAGTCTCCGGGCTAGCGGGAGACTTCCCCAAGAGACCCAGTACTTC. Amino acids: CASSLRASGRLPQETQYF.

The rearrangement uses TRBV9 and TRBJ1-1; tentatively, D is TRBD1 (5 bases). V gave up 6 bases and J gave up 0 bases, with 21 bases separating them. Germline CDR1 and CDR2: SGDLS and YYNGEE. The CDR3 has 17 residues. CDR3 amino acids: CASNRRGGDRMNTEAFF. DNA for the CDR3: TGTGCCAGCAATAGAAGGGGAGGAGACCGCATGAACACTGAAGCTTTCTTT.

This chain connects TRBV4-1 to TRBJ2-7, with a tentative D call TRBD1 (6 bases). Germline loops: CDR1 MGHRA, CDR2 YSYEKL. This CDR3 has 14 amino acids. The V and J ends lost 6 bases and 6 bases respectively, with 18 bases between them. This chain's CDR3 is CASRGDTSSAEQYF. CDR3 nucleotides: TGCGCCAGCAGGGGGGACACCTCCTCGGCCGAGCAGTACTTC.

The sample holds a few counts of this clone. The rearrangement joins TRBV11-2 to TRBJ2-7, with D possibly TRBD1 on 6 matching bases. The CDR3 spans 17 residues. Germline CDR1 SGHAT, CDR2 FQNNGV. Trimming removed 2 bases at V and 6 bases at J, with 23 bases between. CDR3 sequence: CASSLNGMRTRGSEQYF. Here the CDR3 DNA reads TGTGCCAGCAGCTTAAACGGTATGAGGACAAGGGGGTCCGAGCAGTACTTC.

The chain combines TRBV5-6 with TRBJ1-3, with TRBD1 as a possible D gene (6 bases). The CDR3 spans 14 residues. Germline assignment: CDR1 SGHDT and CDR2 YYEEEE. Trimming cost V 4 bases and J 0 bases, with 8 bases left between them. Written as DNA, the CDR3 is TGTGCCAGCAGCCAGACAGGCTCTGGAAACACCATATATTTT. Protein: CASSQTGSGNTIYF.